This is a list of T cell receptor beta chains from one sample in a study of blood T cells in healthy people across ages. TCRdb passed the 5' RACE reads through MiXCR, listing each CDR3 protein once. This table has 450,000 to 700,000 distinct CDR3 sequences, 27% appearing once. The sample taken for sequencing was blood. Receptors originate from a woman in her 70s in good health. CDR3s include the opening cysteine and the closing phenylalanine or tryptophan. The order of the fields is V gene, clone size, CDR3 protein. Size tells how often a clone was seen (once, few, many) or the class of an expanded clone, and some rows leave it out.

TRBV6-1 | NA | CASSPTGGGRRNTGELFF
TRBV20-1 | few | CSARVGLTDTQYF
TRBV28 | NA | CASRPSAGQGINTEAFF
TRBV10-3 | NA | CAIGDSTGKDYGYTF
TRBV5-1 | NA | CASSLEAGGPYEQYF
TRBV20-1 | NA | CSARSPDSMGTEAFF
TRBV20-1 | NA | CSARSGGENEQYF
TRBV29-1 | NA | CSENTGGRQFF
TRBV27 | NA | CASTFDRKYLAKNIQYF
TRBV7-2 | NA | CASSSSVGKYNEQFF
TRBV3-1 | few | CTSSPFRGGGPDTQYF
TRBV14 | NA | CASSQDDGGPVQFF
TRBV5-1 | NA | CASSFGTSSTYEQYF
TRBV20-1 | NA | CSANGLAGSATYEQYF
TRBV4-3 | NA | CASSSGVDTEAFF
TRBV5-6 | few | CASSVDGGGWNTEAFF
TRBV20-1 | NA | CSASGEFRETQYF
TRBV14 | NA | CASSQETVSDNQPQHF
TRBV24-1 | few | CATSDSGRPAGYTF
TRBV5-1 | few | CASSEGLAEFQETQYF